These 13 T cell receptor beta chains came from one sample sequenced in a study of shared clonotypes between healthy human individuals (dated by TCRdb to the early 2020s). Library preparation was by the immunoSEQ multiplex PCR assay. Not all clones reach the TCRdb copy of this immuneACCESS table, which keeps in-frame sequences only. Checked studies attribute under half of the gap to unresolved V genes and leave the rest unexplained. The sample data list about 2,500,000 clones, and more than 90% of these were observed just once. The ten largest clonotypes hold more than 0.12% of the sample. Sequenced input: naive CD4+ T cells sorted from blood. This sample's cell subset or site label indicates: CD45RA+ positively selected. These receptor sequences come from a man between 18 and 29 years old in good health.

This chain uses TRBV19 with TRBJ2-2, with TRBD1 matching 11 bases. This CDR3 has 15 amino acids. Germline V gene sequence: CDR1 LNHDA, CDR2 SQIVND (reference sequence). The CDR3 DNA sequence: TGTGCGAGCGGACAGGGGGCCCTCAACACCGGGGAGCTGTTTTTT. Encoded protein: CASGQGALNTGELFF.

CDR3 sequence: CASSFGTGANQPQHF. As DNA, the CDR3 is TGTGCCAGCAGCTTCGGGACAGGGGCGAATCAGCCCCAGCATTTT. The chain joins TRBV7-8 to TRBJ1-5; TRBD1 aligns across 10 bases. V gave up 3 bases and J gave up 4 bases; unmatched junction bases: 3. The CDR3 runs 15 residues. The germline gives CDR1 SGHVS, CDR2 FQNEAQ.

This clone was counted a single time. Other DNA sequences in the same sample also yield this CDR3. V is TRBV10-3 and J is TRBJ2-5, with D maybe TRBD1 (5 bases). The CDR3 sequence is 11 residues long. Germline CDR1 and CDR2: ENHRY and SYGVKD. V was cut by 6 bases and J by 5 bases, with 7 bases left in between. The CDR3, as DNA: TGTGCCATCAGGGGGCAGGAGACCCAGTACTTC. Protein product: CAIRGQETQYF.

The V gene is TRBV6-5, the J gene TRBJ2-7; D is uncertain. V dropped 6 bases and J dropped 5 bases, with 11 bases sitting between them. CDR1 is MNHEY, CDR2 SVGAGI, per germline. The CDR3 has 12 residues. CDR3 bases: TGTGCCAGCAGGTATAATGTCCACGAGCAGTACTTC. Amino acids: CASRYNVHEQYF.

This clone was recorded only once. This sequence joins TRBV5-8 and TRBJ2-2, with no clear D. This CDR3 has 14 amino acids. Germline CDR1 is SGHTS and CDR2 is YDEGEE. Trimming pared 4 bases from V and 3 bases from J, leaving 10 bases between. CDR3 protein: CASSRDGYTGELFF. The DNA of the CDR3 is TGTGCCAGCAGCCGCGATGGTTACACCGGGGAGCTGTTTTTT. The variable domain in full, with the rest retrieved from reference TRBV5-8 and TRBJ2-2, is EAGVTQSPTHLIKTRGQQATLRCSPISGHTSVYWYQQALGLGLQFLLWYDEGEERNRGNFPPRFSGRQFPNYSSELNVNALELEDSALYLCASSRDGYTGELFFGEGSRLTVL.

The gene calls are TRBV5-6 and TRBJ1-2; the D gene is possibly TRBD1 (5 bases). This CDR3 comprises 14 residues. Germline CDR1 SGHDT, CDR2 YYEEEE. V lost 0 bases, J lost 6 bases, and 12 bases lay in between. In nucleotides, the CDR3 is TGTGCCAGCAGCTTGGCCGGGGACTTCCATGGCTACACCTTC. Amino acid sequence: CASSLAGDFHGYTF.

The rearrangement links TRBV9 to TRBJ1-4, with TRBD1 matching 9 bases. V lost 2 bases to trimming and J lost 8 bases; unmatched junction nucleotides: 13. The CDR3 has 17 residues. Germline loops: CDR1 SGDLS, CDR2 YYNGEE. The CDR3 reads CASSVSGQGTMGEKLFF. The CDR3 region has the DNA TGTGCCAGCAGCGTGAGTGGACAGGGGACGATGGGGGAAAAACTGTTTTTT.

This CDR3 reads CVSRTGVPDTQYF. CDR3 nucleotides: TGTGTCAGTCGGACGGGAGTTCCAGATACGCAGTATTTT. This chain uses TRBV2 with TRBJ2-3, with a possible D match to TRBD2 (6 bases). This CDR3 spans 13 amino acids. Germline assignment: CDR1 SNHLY and CDR2 FYNNEI.

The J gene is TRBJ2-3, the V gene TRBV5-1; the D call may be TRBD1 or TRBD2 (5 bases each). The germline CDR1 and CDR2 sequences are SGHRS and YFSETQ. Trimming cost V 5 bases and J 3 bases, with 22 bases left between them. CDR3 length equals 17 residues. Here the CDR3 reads CASRNRGRPEFTDTQYF. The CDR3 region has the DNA TGCGCCAGCAGGAACCGGGGACGGCCAGAGTTTACAGATACGCAGTATTTT.

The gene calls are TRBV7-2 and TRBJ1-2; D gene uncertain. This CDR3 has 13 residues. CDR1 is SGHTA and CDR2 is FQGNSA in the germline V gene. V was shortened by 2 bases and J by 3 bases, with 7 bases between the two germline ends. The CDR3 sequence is CASSLTPDYGYTF. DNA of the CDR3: TGTGCCAGCAGCTTAACCCCAGACTATGGCTACACCTTC.

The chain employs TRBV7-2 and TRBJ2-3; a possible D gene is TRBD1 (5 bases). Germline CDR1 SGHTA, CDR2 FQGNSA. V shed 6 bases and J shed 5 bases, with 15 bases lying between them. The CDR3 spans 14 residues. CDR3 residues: CASSNQGRGDTQYF. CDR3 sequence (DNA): TGTGCCAGCAGTAACCAGGGAAGGGGAGATACGCAGTATTTT.

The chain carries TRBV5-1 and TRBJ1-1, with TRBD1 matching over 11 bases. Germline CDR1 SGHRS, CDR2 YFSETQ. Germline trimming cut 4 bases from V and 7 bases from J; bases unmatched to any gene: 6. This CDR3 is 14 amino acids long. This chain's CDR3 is CASSARTGGLEAFF. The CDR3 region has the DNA TGCGCCAGCAGCGCCAGGACAGGGGGCCTTGAAGCTTTCTTT.

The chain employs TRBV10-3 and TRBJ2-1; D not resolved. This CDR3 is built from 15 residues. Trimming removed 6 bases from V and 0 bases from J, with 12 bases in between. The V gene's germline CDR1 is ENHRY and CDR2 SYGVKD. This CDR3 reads CAIRGSDSSYNEQFF. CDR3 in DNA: TGTGCCATCAGGGGCTCCGATAGCTCCTACAATGAGCAGTTCTTC.